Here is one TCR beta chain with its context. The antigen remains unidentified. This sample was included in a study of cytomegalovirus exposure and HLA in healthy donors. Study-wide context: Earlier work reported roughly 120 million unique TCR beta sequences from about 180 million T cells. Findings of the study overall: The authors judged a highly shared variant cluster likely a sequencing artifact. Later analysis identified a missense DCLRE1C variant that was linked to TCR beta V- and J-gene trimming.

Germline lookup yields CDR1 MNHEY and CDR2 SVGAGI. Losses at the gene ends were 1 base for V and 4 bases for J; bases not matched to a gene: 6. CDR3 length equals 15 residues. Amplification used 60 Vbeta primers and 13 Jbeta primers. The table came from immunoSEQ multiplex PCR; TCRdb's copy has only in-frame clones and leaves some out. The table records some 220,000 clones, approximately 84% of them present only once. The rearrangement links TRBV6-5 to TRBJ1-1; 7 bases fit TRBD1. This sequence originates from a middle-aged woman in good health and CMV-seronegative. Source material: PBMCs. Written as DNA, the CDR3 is TGTGCCAGCAGTTACTATCCAGGGGGAGGCACTGAAGCTTTCTTT. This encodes CASSYYPGGGTEAFF.